The source of this TCR beta chain is a study of CD8+CD57+ T cells in acquired aplastic anemia. Looking at the study overall: Sorting CD4+ and CD8+ cells gave DNA averaging approximately 3 ug.

This CDR3 contains 17 residues. The germline V gene has CDR1 SGHAT and CDR2 FQNNGV. Trimming shortened V by 5 bases and J by 6 bases, and 23 bases separated the two germline ends. The use of genomic DNA as template underpinned the TCR beta VDJ and CDR3 profiling. TCRdb reprocessed the reads via MiXCR and lists one record per CDR3 protein. The sample has roughly 150,000 distinct CDR3 sequences; around 45% are singletons. V gene TRBV11-2 combines with J gene TRBJ2-1, with D possibly TRBD1 on 6 matching bases. Sequenced material: sorted CD4+, CD8+, or CD8+CD57+ T cells (not recorded which) from PBMCs. This sequence originates from a human donor in good health. DNA of the CDR3: TGTGCCAGCAGCACATCCGGGACAAGTAGTTTTTCCAATGAGCAGTTCTTC. It yields the protein CASSTSGTSSFSNEQFF.